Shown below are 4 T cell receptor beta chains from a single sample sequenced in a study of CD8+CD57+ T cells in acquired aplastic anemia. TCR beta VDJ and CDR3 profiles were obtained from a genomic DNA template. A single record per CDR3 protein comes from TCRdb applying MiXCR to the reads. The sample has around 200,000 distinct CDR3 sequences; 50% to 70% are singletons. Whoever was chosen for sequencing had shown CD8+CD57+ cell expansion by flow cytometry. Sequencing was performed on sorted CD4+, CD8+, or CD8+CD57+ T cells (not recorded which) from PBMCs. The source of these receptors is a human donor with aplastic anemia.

The CDR3 loop is CASSLSGGTHNEQFF. The DNA of the CDR3 is TGTGCCAGCAGCTTGAGCGGGGGGACCCACAATGAGCAGTTCTTC. The chain uses TRBV7-3 and TRBJ2-1; 9 bases are a match to TRBD2. The CDR3 extends over 15 amino acids. Germline V CDR1 and CDR2: SGHTA, FQGTGA. With V trimmed by 3 bases and J by 5 bases, 5 bases remained unmatched.

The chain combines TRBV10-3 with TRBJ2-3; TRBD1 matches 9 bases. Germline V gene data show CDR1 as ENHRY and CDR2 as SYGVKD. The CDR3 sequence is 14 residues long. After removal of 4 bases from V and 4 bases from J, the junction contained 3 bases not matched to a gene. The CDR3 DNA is TGTGCCATCAGTGGGGGGACAGGGCCAGATACGCAGTATTTT. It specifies CAISGGTGPDTQYF.

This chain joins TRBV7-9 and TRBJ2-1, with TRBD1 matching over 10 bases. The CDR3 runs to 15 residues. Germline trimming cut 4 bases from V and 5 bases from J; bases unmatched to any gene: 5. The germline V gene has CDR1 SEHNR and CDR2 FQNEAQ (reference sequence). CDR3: CASSSGTGEDNEQFF. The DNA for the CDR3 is TGTGCCAGCAGCTCCGGGACAGGGGAAGACAATGAGCAGTTCTTC.

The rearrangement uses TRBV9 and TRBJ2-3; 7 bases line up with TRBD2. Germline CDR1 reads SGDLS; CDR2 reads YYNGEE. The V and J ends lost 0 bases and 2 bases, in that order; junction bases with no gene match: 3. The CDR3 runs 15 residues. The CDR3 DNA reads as TGTGCCAGCAGCGTAGAAGCGGGGCACACAGATACGCAGTATTTT. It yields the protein CASSVEAGHTDTQYF.